This T cell receptor (beta chain) came from a study of shared clonotypes between healthy human individuals. Study conclusions and caveats: The study generally estimated greater richness for naive than memory subsets.

The CDR3 spans 14 residues. In germline, CDR1 is SGHTA, CDR2 FQGTGA. The V segment lost 2 bases and the J segment 5 bases; nucleotides outside the gene matches: 4. Partitioning of CD4+ cells yielded a CD45RA+ naive subset and a CD45RA-negative memory subset. This clone was counted between two and nine times. The antigen remains undetermined. Other DNA sequences in the sample encode the same CDR3. Measured with immunoSEQ multiplex PCR; TCRdb has only the in-frame clones, and not every one. The table has 2 million to 2.5 million clones, approximately 94% seen once; the top ten hold 0.36%. The chain has TRBV7-3 and TRBJ1-1; TRBD1 matches at 8 bases. Sequencing input: naive CD4+ T cells from PBMCs. The subset is: CD45RA+ positively selected. This TCR was sampled from a man aged 18-30 years in good health. Some clones in this sample may be carry-over from other donors' samples. CDR3 coding DNA: TGTGCCAGCAGCTTAGGGCAGGGGGCGACTGAAGCTTTCTTT. Amino acid sequence: CASSLGQGATEAFF.